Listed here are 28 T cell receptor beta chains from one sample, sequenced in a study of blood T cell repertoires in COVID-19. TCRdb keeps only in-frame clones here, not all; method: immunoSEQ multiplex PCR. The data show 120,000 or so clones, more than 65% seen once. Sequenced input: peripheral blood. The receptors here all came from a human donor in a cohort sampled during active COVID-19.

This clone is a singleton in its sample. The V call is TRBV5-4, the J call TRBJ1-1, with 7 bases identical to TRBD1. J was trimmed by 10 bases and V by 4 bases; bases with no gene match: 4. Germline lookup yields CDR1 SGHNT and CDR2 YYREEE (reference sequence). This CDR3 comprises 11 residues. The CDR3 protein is CASSHDRVAFF. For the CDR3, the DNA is TGTGCCAGCAGCCACGACAGGGTAGCTTTCTTT.

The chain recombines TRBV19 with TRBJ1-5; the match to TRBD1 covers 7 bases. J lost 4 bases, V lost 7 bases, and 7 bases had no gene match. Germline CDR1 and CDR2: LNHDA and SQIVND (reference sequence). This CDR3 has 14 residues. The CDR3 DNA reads TGTGCCAGTACCTTTACACAGGGGAATCAGCCCCAGCATTTT. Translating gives CASTFTQGNQPQHF.

The CDR3 DNA follows: TGTGCCACCAGTGACAAGGGACGGGGGGAAGCTTTCTTT. It yields the protein CATSDKGRGEAFF. J is TRBJ1-1 and V is TRBV24-1; weak D call: TRBD1 (5 bases). Germline V CDR1 and CDR2: KGHDR, SFDVKD. The CDR3 is 13 amino acids. Trimming left V 4 bases short and J 8 bases short, with 13 bases between.

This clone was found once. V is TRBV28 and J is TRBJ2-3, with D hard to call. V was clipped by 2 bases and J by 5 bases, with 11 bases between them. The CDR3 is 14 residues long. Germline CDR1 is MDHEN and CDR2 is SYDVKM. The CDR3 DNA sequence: TGTGCCAGCAGTTTAGACTCGGTCAAAGATACGCAGTATTTT. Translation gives CASSLDSVKDTQYF. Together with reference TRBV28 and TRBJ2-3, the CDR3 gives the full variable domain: DVKVTQSSRYLVKRTGEKVFLECVQDMDHENMFWYRQDPGLGLRLIYFSYDVKMKEKGDIPEGYSVSREKKERFSLILESASTNQTSMYLCASSLDSVKDTQYFGPGTRLTVL.

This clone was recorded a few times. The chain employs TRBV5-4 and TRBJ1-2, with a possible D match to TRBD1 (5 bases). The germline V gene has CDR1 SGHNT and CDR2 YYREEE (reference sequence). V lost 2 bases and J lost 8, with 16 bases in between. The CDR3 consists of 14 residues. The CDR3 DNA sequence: TGTGCCAGCAGCTTAAGGGGAGGGGCATGGGGCTACACCTTC. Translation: CASSLRGGAWGYTF.

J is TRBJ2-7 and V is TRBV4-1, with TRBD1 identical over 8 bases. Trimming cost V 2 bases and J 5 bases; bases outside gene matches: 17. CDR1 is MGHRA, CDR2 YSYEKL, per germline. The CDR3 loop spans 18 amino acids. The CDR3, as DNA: TGCGCCAGCAGCCAAACTTTCACCGGGGCAGGGGGCGGGGACGAGCAGTACTTC. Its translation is CASSQTFTGAGGGDEQYF.

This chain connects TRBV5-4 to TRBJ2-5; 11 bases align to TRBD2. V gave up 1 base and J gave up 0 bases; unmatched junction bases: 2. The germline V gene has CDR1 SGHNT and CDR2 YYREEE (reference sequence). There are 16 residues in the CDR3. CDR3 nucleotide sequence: TGTGCCAGCAGCTTGAAACTAGCGGGAGACCAAGAGACCCAGTACTTC. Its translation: CASSLKLAGDQETQYF.

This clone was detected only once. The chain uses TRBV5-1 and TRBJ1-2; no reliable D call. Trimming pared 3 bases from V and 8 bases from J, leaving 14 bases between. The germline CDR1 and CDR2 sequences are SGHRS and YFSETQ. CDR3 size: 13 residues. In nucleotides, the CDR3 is TGCGCCAGCAGCTCGGAAGGACTCGGGGGCTACACCTTC. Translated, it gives CASSSEGLGGYTF.

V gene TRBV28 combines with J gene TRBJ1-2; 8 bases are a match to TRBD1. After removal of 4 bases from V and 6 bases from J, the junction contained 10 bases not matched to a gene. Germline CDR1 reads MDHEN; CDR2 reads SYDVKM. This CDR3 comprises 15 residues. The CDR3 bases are TGTGCCAGCAGTTATGCCCCGACAGGGGTAGATGGCTACACCTTC. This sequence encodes CASSYAPTGVDGYTF.

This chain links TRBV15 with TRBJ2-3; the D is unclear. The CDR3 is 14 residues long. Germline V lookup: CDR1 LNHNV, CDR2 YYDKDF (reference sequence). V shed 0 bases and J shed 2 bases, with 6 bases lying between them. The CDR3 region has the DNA TGTGCCACCAGCAGAGAGGAGAACACAGATACGCAGTATTTT. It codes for CATSREENTDTQYF.

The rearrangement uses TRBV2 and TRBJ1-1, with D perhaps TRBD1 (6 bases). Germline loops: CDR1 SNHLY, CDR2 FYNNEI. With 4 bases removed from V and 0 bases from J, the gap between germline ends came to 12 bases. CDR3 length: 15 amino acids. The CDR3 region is CASSGATGLNTEAFF. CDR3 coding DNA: TGTGCCAGCAGTGGGGCGACAGGATTGAACACTGAAGCTTTCTTT.

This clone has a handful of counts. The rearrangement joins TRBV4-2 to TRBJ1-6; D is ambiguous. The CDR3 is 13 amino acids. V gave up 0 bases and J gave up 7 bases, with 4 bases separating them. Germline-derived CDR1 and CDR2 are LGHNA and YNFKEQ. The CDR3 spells CASSQEQNSPLHF. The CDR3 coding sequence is TGTGCCAGCAGCCAAGAACAGAATTCACCCCTCCACTTT.

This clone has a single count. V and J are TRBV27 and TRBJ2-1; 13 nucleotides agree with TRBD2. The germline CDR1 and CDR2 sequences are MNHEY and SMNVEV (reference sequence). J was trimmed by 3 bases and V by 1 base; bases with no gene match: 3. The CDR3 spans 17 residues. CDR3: CASSLLGLAGFYNEQFF. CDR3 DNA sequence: TGTGCCAGCAGTTTATTGGGACTAGCGGGGTTCTACAATGAGCAGTTCTTC.

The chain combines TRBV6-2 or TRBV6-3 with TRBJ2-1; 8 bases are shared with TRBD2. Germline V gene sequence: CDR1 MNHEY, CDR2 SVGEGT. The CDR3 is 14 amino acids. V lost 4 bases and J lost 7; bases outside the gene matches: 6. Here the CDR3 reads CASSSGGPRNEQFF. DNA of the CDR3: TGTGCCAGCAGTTCGGGGGGGCCGCGGAATGAGCAGTTCTTC.

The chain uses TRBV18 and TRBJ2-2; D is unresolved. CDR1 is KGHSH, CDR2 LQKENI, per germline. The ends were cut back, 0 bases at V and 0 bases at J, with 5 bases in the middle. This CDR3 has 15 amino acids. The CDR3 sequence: CASSPPLSNTGELFF. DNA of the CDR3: TGTGCCAGCTCACCACCCTTGTCGAACACCGGGGAGCTGTTTTTT.

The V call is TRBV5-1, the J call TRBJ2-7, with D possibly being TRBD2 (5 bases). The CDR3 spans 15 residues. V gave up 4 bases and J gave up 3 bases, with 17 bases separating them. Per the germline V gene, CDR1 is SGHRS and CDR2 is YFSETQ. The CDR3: CASSPRPSQDYEQYF. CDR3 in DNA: TGCGCCAGCAGCCCCCGACCTAGCCAAGACTACGAGCAGTACTTC.

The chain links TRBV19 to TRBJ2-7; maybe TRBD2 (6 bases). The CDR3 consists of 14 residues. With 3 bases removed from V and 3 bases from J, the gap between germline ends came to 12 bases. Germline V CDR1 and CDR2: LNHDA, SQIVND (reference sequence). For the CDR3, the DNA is TGTGCCAGTAGTATCGGTCTAGCGAGCTACGAGCAGTACTTC. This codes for CASSIGLASYEQYF.

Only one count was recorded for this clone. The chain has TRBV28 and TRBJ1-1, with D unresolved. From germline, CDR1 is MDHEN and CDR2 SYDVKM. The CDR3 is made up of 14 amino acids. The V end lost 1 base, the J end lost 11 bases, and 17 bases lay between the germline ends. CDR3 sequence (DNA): TGTGCCAGCAGTTTATCAGGCAGAGGGTCGGTGGCTTTCTTT. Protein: CASSLSGRGSVAFF.

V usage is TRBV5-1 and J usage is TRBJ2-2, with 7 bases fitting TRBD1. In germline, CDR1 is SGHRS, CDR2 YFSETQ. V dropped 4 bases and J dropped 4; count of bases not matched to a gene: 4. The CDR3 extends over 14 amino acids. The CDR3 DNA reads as TGCGCCAGCAGCCCGGACAGGCCCACCGGGGAGCTGTTTTTT. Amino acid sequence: CASSPDRPTGELFF.

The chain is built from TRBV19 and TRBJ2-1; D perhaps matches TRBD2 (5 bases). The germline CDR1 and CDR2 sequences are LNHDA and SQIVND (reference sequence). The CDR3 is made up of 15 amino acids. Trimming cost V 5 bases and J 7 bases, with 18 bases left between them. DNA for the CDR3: TGTGCCAGTAGTCCCCGGGGTAGCGATGGGAATGAGCAGTTCTTC. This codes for CASSPRGSDGNEQFF.

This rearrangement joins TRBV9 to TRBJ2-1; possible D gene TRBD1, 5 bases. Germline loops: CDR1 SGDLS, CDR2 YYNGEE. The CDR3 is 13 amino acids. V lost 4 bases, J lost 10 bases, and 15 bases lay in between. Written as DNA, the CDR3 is TGTGCCAGCAGCTTAACCCAGGGTGGCGAGCAGTTCTTC. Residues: CASSLTQGGEQFF.

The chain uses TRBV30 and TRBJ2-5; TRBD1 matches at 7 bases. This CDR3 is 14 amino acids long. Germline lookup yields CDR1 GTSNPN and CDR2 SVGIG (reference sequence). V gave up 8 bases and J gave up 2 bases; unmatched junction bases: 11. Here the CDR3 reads CAVVRPGQQETQYF. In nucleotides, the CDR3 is TGTGCCGTGGTTCGTCCGGGACAGCAAGAGACCCAGTACTTC.

The CDR3 nucleotides read TGTGCCAGCAGCTTGGGCCGGGGACTAGCGGGGACCTCCACAGATACGCAGTATTTT. This codes for CASSLGRGLAGTSTDTQYF. The chain joins TRBV5-8 to TRBJ2-3; 13 nucleotides align to TRBD2. Germline lookup yields CDR1 SGHTS and CDR2 YDEGEE. This CDR3 is 19 amino acids long. With V trimmed by 0 bases and J by 2 bases, 9 bases remained unmatched.

CDR3 residues: CAISVARGGAFF. CDR3 coding DNA: TGTGCCATCAGTGTGGCCAGAGGGGGAGCTTTCTTT. The J gene is TRBJ1-1, the V gene TRBV10-3, with D possibly being TRBD1 (6 bases). Trimming removed 4 bases at V and 10 bases at J, with 13 bases between. Looked up from germline, CDR1 is ENHRY and CDR2 is SYGVKD. CDR3 length: 12 amino acids.

For the CDR3, the DNA is TGTGCCAGTATCTCGGGCACCGGGGAGCTGTTTTTT. It encodes CASISGTGELFF. The chain links TRBV19 to TRBJ2-2; D is unresolved. CDR3 length: 12 residues. V gave up 7 bases and J gave up 4 bases, with 7 bases separating them. CDR1 and CDR2 from the germline V gene are LNHDA and SQIVND (reference sequence). The whole variable domain, remainder taken from reference TRBV19 and TRBJ2-2, is DGGITQSPKYLFRKEGQNVTLSCEQNLNHDAMYWYRQDPGQGLRLIYYSQIVNDFQKGDIAEGYSVSREKKESFPLTVTSAQKNPTAFYLCASISGTGELFFGEGSRLTVL.

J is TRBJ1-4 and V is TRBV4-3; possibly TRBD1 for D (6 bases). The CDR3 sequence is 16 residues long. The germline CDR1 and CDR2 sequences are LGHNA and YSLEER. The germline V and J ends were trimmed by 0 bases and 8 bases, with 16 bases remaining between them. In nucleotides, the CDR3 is TGCGCCAGCAGCCAAGATCTCGGGACAAGGGGGGAAAAACTGTTTTTT. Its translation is CASSQDLGTRGEKLFF.

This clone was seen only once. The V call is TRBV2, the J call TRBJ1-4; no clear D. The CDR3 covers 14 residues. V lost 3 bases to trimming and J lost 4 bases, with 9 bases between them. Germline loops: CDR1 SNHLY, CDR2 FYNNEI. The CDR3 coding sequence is TGTGCCAGCAGTGATCGTACAGTTAATGAAAAACTGTTTTTT. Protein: CASSDRTVNEKLFF.

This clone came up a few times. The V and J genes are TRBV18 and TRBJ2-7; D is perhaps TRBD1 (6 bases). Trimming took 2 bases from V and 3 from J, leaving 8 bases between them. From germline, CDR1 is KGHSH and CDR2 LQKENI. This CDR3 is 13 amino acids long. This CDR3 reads CASSPDRHYEQYF. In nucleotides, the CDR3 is TGTGCCAGCTCACCAGACAGGCACTACGAGCAGTACTTC. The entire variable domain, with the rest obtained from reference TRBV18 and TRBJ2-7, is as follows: NAGVMQNPRHLVRRRGQEARLRCSPMKGHSHVYWYRQLPEEGLKFMVYLQKENIIDESGMPKERFSAEFPKEGPSILRIQQVVRGDSAAYFCASSPDRHYEQYFGPGTRLTVT.